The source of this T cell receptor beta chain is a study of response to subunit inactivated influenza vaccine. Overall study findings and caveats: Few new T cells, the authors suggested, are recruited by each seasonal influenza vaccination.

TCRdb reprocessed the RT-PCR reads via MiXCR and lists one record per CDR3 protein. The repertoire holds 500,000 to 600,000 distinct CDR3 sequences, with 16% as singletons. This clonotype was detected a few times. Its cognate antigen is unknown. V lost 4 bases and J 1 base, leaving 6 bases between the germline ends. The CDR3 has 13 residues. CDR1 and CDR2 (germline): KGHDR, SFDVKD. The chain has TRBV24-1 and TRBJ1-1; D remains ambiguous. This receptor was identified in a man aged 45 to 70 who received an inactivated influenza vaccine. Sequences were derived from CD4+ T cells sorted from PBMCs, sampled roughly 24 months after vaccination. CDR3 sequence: CATSEKGNTEAFF. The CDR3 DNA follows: TGTGCCACCAGTGAAAAGGGGAACACTGAAGCTTTCTTT.